This T cell receptor beta chain is from a study of blood T cell repertoires in COVID-19. On the study more broadly: Sites across the United States, Italy and Spain contributed samples from acute and convalescent COVID-19.

Original handling: For nucleated cells, counts were estimated from reference gene primer amplification. TCRdb's copy holds only in-frame clones and misses some; the assay was immunoSEQ multiplex PCR. V, J and clone size are taken as reported in that table, and D and trimming were inferred from the DNA itself. The sample shows some 240,000 clones, around 90% of them seen only once. Germline V CDR1 and CDR2: MDHEN, SYDVKM. Trimming removed 2 bases from V and 9 bases from J; junction bases left unmatched: 12. The CDR3 totals 15 residues. Seattle patient enrollment occurred during active infection, with longitudinal follow-up thereafter.

This clonotype was obtained from a man in his fifties or sixties with COVID-19, enrolled during active disease. The chain couples TRBV28 to TRBJ2-7; 8 nucleotides line up with TRBD1. Sequenced sample: peripheral blood. DNA of the CDR3: TGTGCCAGCAGTTTACAAGGAGGACAGGGCGCGGTGCAGTACTTC. Protein: CASSLQGGQGAVQYF.